These T cell receptor beta chains were read from a single sample in a study of naive and memory T cell subsets. TCRdb analysed the UMI-ligation and nested PCR reads with MiXCR anew, one entry per CDR3 protein. The sample holds about 5,400 distinct CDR3 sequences, about 7% seen once. The sequencing input was effector memory CD8+ T cells from blood. These receptors originate from a human donor in good health. CDR3s include the opening cysteine and the closing phenylalanine or tryptophan. D genes are given only for firm matches. The size field is filled for only some rows; it gives once, few, many or a size class.

j_gene: TRBJ2-7; d_gene: TRBD2; v_gene: TRBV20-1; abundance: many; CDR3nt: TGCAGTGCTAGCACGACTAGCGGGACTTACGAGCAGTACTTC; CDR3aa: CSASTTSGTYEQYF
j_gene: TRBJ2-1; d_gene: TRBD2; v_gene: TRBV7-8; abundance: many; CDR3nt: TGTGCCAGCAGCTCCGAGCGGGGGGGCCGAGATGAGCAGTTCTTC; CDR3aa: CASSSERGGRDEQFF
j_gene: TRBJ2-1; d_gene: TRBD2; v_gene: TRBV20-1; abundance: medium-sized; CDR3nt: TGCAGTGCTAGAGATCCGGCAGCGGGAGAATCTAATGAGCAGTTCTTC; CDR3aa: CSARDPAAGESNEQFF
j_gene: TRBJ2-7; d_gene: .; v_gene: TRBV20-1; abundance: few; CDR3nt: TGCAGTGCTGATCAGACATCCGAAACCTACGAGCAGTACTTC; CDR3aa: CSADQTSETYEQYF
j_gene: TRBJ2-2; d_gene: .; v_gene: TRBV4-1; abundance: many; CDR3nt: TGCGCCAGCAGCCAAGATCCCCAGGGTGCCGGGGAGCTGTTTTTT; CDR3aa: CASSQDPQGAGELFF
j_gene: TRBJ2-7; d_gene: .; v_gene: TRBV28; abundance: medium-sized; CDR3nt: TGTGCCAGCAGCTACCCGGGCCAGGGGCCGTCCTACGAGCAGTACTTC; CDR3aa: CASSYPGQGPSYEQYF
j_gene: TRBJ1-2; d_gene: .; v_gene: TRBV4-3; abundance: few; CDR3nt: TGCGCCAGCAGCGATTTGGAGGGGAGCTATGGCTACACCTTC; CDR3aa: CASSDLEGSYGYTF
j_gene: TRBJ2-5; d_gene: .; v_gene: TRBV12-3/TRBV12-4; abundance: few; CDR3nt: TGTGCCAGCACCCCCTCCGAGGACGAGACCCAGTACTTC; CDR3aa: CASTPSEDETQYF
j_gene: TRBJ2-2; d_gene: .; v_gene: TRBV7-2; abundance: .; CDR3nt: TGTGCCAGCAGCTTAGTGAGCGCAGGTGGGGAGCTGTTTTTT; CDR3aa: CASSLVSAGGELFF
j_gene: TRBJ2-7; d_gene: TRBD1; v_gene: TRBV4-3; abundance: few; CDR3nt: TGCGCCAGCAGCCAAGACGCAGGGGGCTACGAGCAGTACTTC; CDR3aa: CASSQDAGGYEQYF
j_gene: TRBJ1-1; d_gene: TRBD1; v_gene: TRBV18; abundance: .; CDR3nt: TGTGCCAGCCGGACAGGGGACGGAGCTTTCTTT; CDR3aa: CASRTGDGAFF
j_gene: TRBJ1-4; d_gene: .; v_gene: TRBV27; abundance: few; CDR3nt: TGTGCCAGCAGTTTGTTGGGCGGGGGCTCGAAAAAACTGTTTTTT; CDR3aa: CASSLLGGGSKKLFF
j_gene: TRBJ1-4; d_gene: TRBD1; v_gene: TRBV28; abundance: many; CDR3nt: TGTGCCAGCAGATCCACAGGGGGGGGCACTAATGAAAAACTGTTTTTT; CDR3aa: CASRSTGGGTNEKLFF
j_gene: TRBJ1-5; d_gene: TRBD1; v_gene: TRBV6-2/TRBV6-3; abundance: many; CDR3nt: TGTGCCAGCAGTTACGGACAGGAGAATCAGCCCCAGCATTTT; CDR3aa: CASSYGQENQPQHF
j_gene: TRBJ2-3; d_gene: .; v_gene: TRBV12-5; abundance: many; CDR3nt: TGTGCTAGGAGGGGAGGAGACTGGCGAACAGATACGCAGTATTTT; CDR3aa: CARRGGDWRTDTQYF